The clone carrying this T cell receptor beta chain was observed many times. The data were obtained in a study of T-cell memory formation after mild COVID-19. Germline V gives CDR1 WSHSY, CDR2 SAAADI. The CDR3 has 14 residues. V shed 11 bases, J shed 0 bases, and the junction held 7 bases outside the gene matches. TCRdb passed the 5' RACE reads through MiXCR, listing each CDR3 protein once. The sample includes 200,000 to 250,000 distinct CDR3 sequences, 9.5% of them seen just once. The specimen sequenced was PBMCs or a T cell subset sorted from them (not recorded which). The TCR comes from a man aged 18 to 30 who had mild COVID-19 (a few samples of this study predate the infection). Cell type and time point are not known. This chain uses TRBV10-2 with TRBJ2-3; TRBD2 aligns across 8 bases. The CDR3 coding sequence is TGCGCCGGTACTAGCGGAACTAGCACAGATACGCAGTATTTT. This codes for CAGTSGTSTDTQYF.